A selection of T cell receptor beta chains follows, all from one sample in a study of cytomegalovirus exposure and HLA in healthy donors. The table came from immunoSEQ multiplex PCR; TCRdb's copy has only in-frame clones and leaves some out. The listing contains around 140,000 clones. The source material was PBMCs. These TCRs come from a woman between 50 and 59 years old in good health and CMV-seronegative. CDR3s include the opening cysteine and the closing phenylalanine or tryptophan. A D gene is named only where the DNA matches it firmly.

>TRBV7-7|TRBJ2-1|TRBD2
CASSQGLAEYNEQFF
TGTGCCAGCAGCCAAGGACTAGCGGAATACAATGAGCAGTTCTTC
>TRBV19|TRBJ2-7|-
CASSKEGQTLFDEQYF
TGTGCCAGTAGTAAAGAGGGCCAGACCCTATTTGACGAGCAGTACTTC
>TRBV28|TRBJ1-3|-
CASSLWGSSGNTIYF
TGTGCCAGCAGTTTATGGGGGAGCTCTGGAAACACCATATATTTT
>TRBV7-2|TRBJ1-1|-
CASSFSGVNTEAFF
TGTGCCAGCAGCTTCTCGGGGGTGAACACTGAAGCTTTCTTT
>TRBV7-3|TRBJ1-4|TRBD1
CASSTGQGEKLFF
TGTGCCAGCAGCACCGGACAGGGGGAAAAACTGTTTTTT
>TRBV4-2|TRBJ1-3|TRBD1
CASSQQYRGPGNTIYF
TGTGCCAGCAGCCAACAGTACAGGGGCCCTGGAAACACCATATATTTT
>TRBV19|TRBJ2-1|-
CATLRNNEQFF
TGTGCCACCCTAAGAAACAATGAGCAGTTCTTC
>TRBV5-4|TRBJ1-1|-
CASSLDSEAFF
TGTGCCAGCAGCTTGGACAGTGAAGCTTTCTTT
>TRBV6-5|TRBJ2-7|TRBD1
CASSPGTGHPYEQYF
TGTGCCAGCAGCCCAGGGACAGGGCACCCCTACGAGCAGTACTTC
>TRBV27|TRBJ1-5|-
CASSPRGGTWQPQHF
TGTGCCAGCAGTCCTCGGGGGGGTACTTGGCAGCCCCAGCATTTT
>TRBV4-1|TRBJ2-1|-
CASSQTGTPYNEQFF
TGCGCCAGCAGCCAAACCGGGACTCCTTACAATGAGCAGTTCTTC
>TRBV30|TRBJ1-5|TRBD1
CAWRAPTGGGQPQHF
TGTGCCTGGAGGGCGCCGACAGGGGGCGGTCAGCCCCAGCATTTT
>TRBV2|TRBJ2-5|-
CASSENSQETQYF
TGTGCCAGCAGTGAGAACAGCCAAGAGACCCAGTACTTC
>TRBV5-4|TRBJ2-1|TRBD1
CASSSNRGRNEQFF
TGTGCCAGCAGCTCGAACAGGGGGCGGAATGAGCAGTTCTTC
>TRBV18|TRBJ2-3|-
CASSPKASSTDTQYF
TGTGCCAGCTCACCGAAAGCGTCTAGCACAGATACGCAGTATTTT
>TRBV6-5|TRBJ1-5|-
CASSNQGRGQPQHF
TGTGCCAGCAGCAATCAGGGGCGAGGTCAGCCCCAGCATTTT
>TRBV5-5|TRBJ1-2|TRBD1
CASSSQGGADYGYTF
TGTGCCAGCAGCTCGCAAGGGGGCGCGGACTATGGCTACACCTTC
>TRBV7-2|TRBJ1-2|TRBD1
CASSSTGVYGYTF
TGTGCCAGCAGCTCAACAGGGGTCTATGGCTACACCTTC
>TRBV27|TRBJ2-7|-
CASSLSRDLNYEQYF
TGTGCCAGCAGTTTATCCAGGGATTTGAACTACGAGCAGTACTTC
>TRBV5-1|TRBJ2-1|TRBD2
CASSSGLTWNEQFF
TGCGCCAGCAGCTCGGGACTAACCTGGAATGAGCAGTTCTTC
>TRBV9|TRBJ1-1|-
CASSVEVMNTEAFF
TGTGCCAGCAGCGTGGAGGTAATGAACACTGAAGCTTTCTTT
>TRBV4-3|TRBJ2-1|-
CASSQVGERYNEQFF
TGCGCCAGCAGCCAAGTCGGTGAGCGTTACAATGAGCAGTTCTTC
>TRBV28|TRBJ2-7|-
CASSLSGYGVYEQYF
TGTGCCAGCAGTTTATCAGGGTATGGAGTCTACGAGCAGTACTTC
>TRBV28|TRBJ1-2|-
CASTPRDYGYTF
TGTGCCAGCACACCTCGGGACTATGGCTACACCTTC
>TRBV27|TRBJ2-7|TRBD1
CASSLFQGDHKFEQYF
TGTGCCAGCAGTTTGTTTCAGGGGGACCATAAGTTCGAGCAGTACTTC
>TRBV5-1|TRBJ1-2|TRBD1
CASSVGQGSNYGYTF
TGCGCCAGCAGCGTGGGACAGGGCAGTAACTATGGCTACACCTTC
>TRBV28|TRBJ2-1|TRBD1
CASGLTRQGGEQFF
TGTGCCAGCGGCCTCACTCGACAGGGTGGGGAGCAGTTCTTC
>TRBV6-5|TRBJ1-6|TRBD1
CASGDSYNSPLHF
TGTGCCAGCGGGGACAGTTATAATTCACCCCTCCACTTT